The rows below give T cell receptor beta chains drawn from one sample of a study of T cell responses to AZD1222 COVID-19 vaccine. Libraries were prepared by immunoSEQ multiplex PCR; TCRdb keeps only in-frame clonotypes and omits some of them. The sample carries more than 75,000 clones, 89% recorded once. Specimen: peripheral blood, collected on day 0 of AZD1222 vaccination. All receptors come from an adult in good health. Each CDR3 is given with its conserved first and last residue. A D gene is named only where the DNA matches it firmly. Clone size is given for some rows only: seen once, a few or many times, or a class if the clone is expanded.

J gene,V gene,clone size,D gene,CDR3 protein,CDR3 DNA
TRBJ2-7,TRBV4-2,NA,NA,CASSRGVGNLPYEQYF,TGTGCCAGCAGCCGAGGGGTAGGAAATCTCCCCTACGAGCAGTACTTC
TRBJ1-3,TRBV29-1,NA,NA,CSVAATRGNTIYF,TGCAGCGTTGCGGCGACGAGAGGAAACACCATATATTTT
TRBJ1-5,TRBV25-1,once,NA,CASSESGTAGVHQPQHF,TGTGCCAGCAGTGAATCAGGTACGGCAGGGGTTCATCAGCCCCAGCATTTT
TRBJ1-2,TRBV7-2,few,NA,CASSLGPGRGYGYTF,TGTGCCAGCAGCTTAGGGCCAGGGCGAGGCTATGGCTACACCTTC
TRBJ2-7,TRBV30,NA,NA,CAWSVYGGYEQYF,TGTGCCTGGAGTGTATACGGGGGTTACGAGCAGTACTTC
TRBJ1-5,TRBV3-1/TRBV3-2,NA,NA,CASSEQGGNQPQHF,TGTGCCAGCAGTGAACAGGGTGGCAATCAGCCCCAGCATTTT
TRBJ2-7,TRBV19,few,TRBD1,CASRKGAGNYEQYF,TGTGCCAGTAGGAAGGGGGCAGGAAACTACGAGCAGTACTTC
TRBJ1-4,TRBV5-1,NA,TRBD1,CASSPGQRNEKLFF,TGCGCCAGCAGCCCGGGACAGCGAAATGAAAAACTGTTTTTT
TRBJ2-2,TRBV7-2,NA,TRBD2,CASSLSGGAAGELFF,TGTGCCAGCAGCTTAAGCGGGGGGGCCGCCGGGGAGCTGTTTTTT
TRBJ2-7,TRBV5-1,NA,NA,CASSEPLTGVEQYF,TGCGCCAGCAGCGAACCTTTGACAGGCGTAGAGCAGTACTTC
TRBJ2-7,TRBV7-9,NA,TRBD1,CASSQDRGFDEQYF,TGTGCCAGCAGCCAGGACAGGGGATTCGACGAGCAGTACTTC
TRBJ2-5,TRBV7-8,NA,NA,CASSPLAETQYF,TGTGCCAGCAGCCCCCTAGCGGAGACCCAGTACTTC
TRBJ1-1,TRBV5-1,NA,NA,CASKMDSDRHEAFF,TGCGCCAGCAAGATGGACAGCGACAGGCATGAAGCTTTCTTT
TRBJ1-3,TRBV5-4,NA,NA,CASSLGLSGNTIYF,TGTGCCAGCAGCTTGGGTTTATCCGGAAACACCATATATTTT
TRBJ1-1,TRBV11-3,once,TRBD1,CASRRDSTEAFF,TGTGCCAGCAGGCGGGACAGCACTGAAGCTTTCTTT
TRBJ1-1,TRBV29-1,NA,TRBD1,CSVDPGGGTTEAFF,TGCAGCGTTGACCCAGGGGGAGGTACCACTGAAGCTTTCTTT
TRBJ1-5,TRBV6-6,NA,NA,CASRVDQPQHF,TGTGCCAGCAGAGTGGATCAGCCCCAGCATTTT
TRBJ1-2,TRBV28,once,NA,CASSSPRRGMSYGYTF,TGTGCCAGCAGCTCCCCCCGGCGGGGAATGAGCTATGGCTACACCTTC
TRBJ1-2,TRBV28,NA,NA,CASSFHQQGGMGYTF,TGTGCCAGCAGTTTTCACCAACAGGGAGGAATGGGCTACACCTTC
TRBJ1-6,TRBV19,NA,TRBD1,CASAAQTGTDNSPLHF,TGTGCCTCAGCAGCCCAGACCGGGACAGATAATTCACCCCTCCACTTT
TRBJ1-1,TRBV9,once,TRBD1,CASSGQGRLEAFF,TGTGCCAGCAGCGGACAGGGACGGCTTGAAGCTTTCTTT
TRBJ2-7,TRBV5-1,NA,TRBD1,CASSLVRGHDEQYF,TGCGCCAGCAGCTTGGTTAGGGGGCATGACGAGCAGTACTTC
TRBJ2-7,TRBV11-2,NA,TRBD1,CASRAPTGPREQYF,TGTGCCAGCAGGGCCCCGACAGGGCCAAGGGAGCAGTACTTC
TRBJ2-7,TRBV2,NA,NA,CASSTTGVYEQYF,TGTGCCAGCAGCACGACAGGTGTATACGAGCAGTACTTC
TRBJ1-1,TRBV5-1,NA,NA,CASSLNYENTEAFF,TGCGCCAGCAGCCTCAACTATGAGAACACTGAAGCTTTCTTT
TRBJ1-3,TRBV4-3,NA,NA,CASSYSWATRSGGNTIYF,TGCGCCAGCAGCTACTCCTGGGCGACGAGGTCAGGGGGAAACACCATATATTTT
TRBJ2-7,TRBV11-2,NA,NA,CASSPHPGSYEQYF,TGTGCCAGCAGCCCCCACCCAGGTAGCTACGAGCAGTACTTC
TRBJ1-4,TRBV19,few,NA,CASSLFSWDHQAANEKLFF,TGTGCCAGTAGTCTCTTCTCTTGGGACCACCAGGCGGCTAATGAAAAACTGTTTTTT
TRBJ2-3,TRBV30,few,NA,CAGSGLYTDTQYF,TGTGCCGGTAGCGGTTTGTACACAGATACGCAGTATTTT
TRBJ1-2,TRBV28,NA,NA,CASNKGTRYTF,TGTGCCAGCAATAAGGGGACGCGCTACACCTTC
TRBJ2-5,TRBV28,NA,NA,CASSLWGSGRETQYF,TGTGCCAGCAGTTTATGGGGGAGCGGGCGGGAGACCCAGTACTTC
TRBJ1-6,TRBV5-6,NA,TRBD1,CASSPGQGVHSPLHF,TGTGCCAGCAGCCCGGGACAGGGAGTTCATTCACCCCTCCACTTT
TRBJ1-6,TRBV11-2,once,NA,CASSLARDSPLHF,TGTGCCAGCAGCTTAGCCCGGGATTCACCCCTCCACTTT
TRBJ2-1,TRBV18,NA,TRBD2,CASSPPSGGAYNEQFF,TGTGCCAGCTCACCCCCCAGCGGGGGGGCCTACAATGAGCAGTTCTTC
TRBJ2-2,TRBV2,NA,NA,CASSVSTQGTGELFF,TGTGCCAGCAGTGTCTCCACTCAGGGTACCGGGGAGCTGTTTTTT
TRBJ2-2,TRBV28,NA,TRBD2,CASTSAGADGETGELFF,TGTGCCAGCACTTCAGCGGGGGCGGATGGGGAGACCGGGGAGCTGTTTTTT
TRBJ1-2,TRBV2,NA,NA,CASSELTGHYGYTF,TGTGCCAGCAGTGAGCTAACAGGGCACTATGGCTACACCTTC
TRBJ2-5,TRBV9,NA,NA,CASSGYRVDQETQYF,TGTGCCAGCAGCGGTTACAGGGTAGACCAAGAGACCCAGTACTTC
TRBJ2-2,TRBV9,few,NA,CASSGGNTGELFF,TGTGCCAGCAGCGGGGGGAACACCGGGGAGCTGTTTTTT
TRBJ1-1,TRBV5-4,once,TRBD1,CASSTPDRGNTEAFF,TGTGCCAGCAGCACTCCTGACAGGGGGAACACTGAAGCTTTCTTT
TRBJ1-2,TRBV28,NA,NA,CASSFRGGYGYTF,TGTGCCAGCAGTTTCCGCGGGGGCTATGGCTACACCTTC
TRBJ2-2,TRBV20-1,NA,TRBD1,CSASPGQNKLFF,TGCAGTGCTAGTCCGGGACAGAATAAGCTGTTTTTT
TRBJ2-5,TRBV27,NA,NA,CASSLSGYQETQYF,TGTGCCAGCAGTTTGAGCGGTTACCAAGAGACCCAGTACTTC
TRBJ2-1,TRBV9,NA,NA,CASSLGLHSYNEQFF,TGTGCCAGCAGCCTGGGACTCCACTCCTACAATGAGCAGTTCTTC
TRBJ1-5,TRBV2,NA,TRBD1,CASSDWRGPQPQHF,TGTGCCAGCAGTGATTGGAGGGGGCCTCAGCCCCAGCATTTT
TRBJ2-1,TRBV7-9,NA,TRBD1,CASSSYRDRYNEQFF,TGTGCCAGCAGCTCCTATAGGGACAGATACAATGAGCAGTTCTTC
TRBJ1-1,TRBV3-1/TRBV3-2,NA,NA,CASSQVTGFSEAFF,TGTGCCAGCAGCCAAGTTACAGGATTTTCTGAAGCTTTCTTT
TRBJ2-3,TRBV7-2,few,TRBD1,CASSPGQGTDTQYF,TGTGCCAGCAGTCCGGGACAGGGCACAGATACGCAGTATTTT
TRBJ2-1,TRBV7-2,NA,TRBD2,CASSLAGPSGGQAGEQFF,TGTGCCAGCAGCTTAGCGGGGCCTAGCGGGGGCCAAGCTGGAGAGCAGTTCTTC
TRBJ2-2,TRBV4-3,NA,NA,CASSRDPGPSNTGELFF,TGCGCCAGCAGCCGAGATCCCGGACCCTCGAACACCGGGGAGCTGTTTTTT
TRBJ2-4,TRBV7-2,once,NA,CASSLVLGGRNIQYF,TGTGCCAGCAGCTTAGTACTGGGGGGCAGAAACATTCAGTACTTC
TRBJ2-3,TRBV30,NA,NA,CAWRLVRGTQYF,TGTGCCTGGAGACTCGTTCGCGGTACGCAGTATTTT
TRBJ2-5,TRBV15,NA,NA,CATSRGPSRETQYF,TGTGCCACCAGCAGGGGCCCTTCCCGAGAGACCCAGTACTTC
TRBJ1-5,TRBV11-3,NA,NA,CAPVGGDSNQPQHF,TGCGCCCCCGTCGGGGGCGATAGCAATCAGCCCCAGCATTTT
TRBJ2-1,TRBV30,NA,NA,CAWSVNLNNEQFF,TGTGCCTGGAGTGTAAACCTAAACAATGAGCAGTTCTTC